Listed below are T cell receptor beta chains from one sample, sequenced in a study of early T cells in non-severe SARS-CoV-2 infection. TCRdb independently ran MiXCR on the 5' RACE reads; one entry per CDR3 protein. The data show 85,000 to 100,000 distinct CDR3 sequences, 9.5% to 12% seen once. The specimen was whole blood, collected at baseline. The origin of the receptors is an adult who was a healthcare worker with PCR-confirmed SARS-CoV-2 infection or an uninfected control (not recorded which). CDR3s include the opening cysteine and the closing phenylalanine or tryptophan.

v_call | cdr3_aa
TRBV5-1 | CASRPSTGNTEAFF
TRBV19 | CASSPPYEKLFF
TRBV11-2 | CASSFFPEEQFF
TRBV29-1 | CSVGTALANYGYTF
TRBV18 | CANSPPLPDTQYF
TRBV7-9 | CASRYREYSSEQFF
TRBV10-3 | CAITQTGGSEQFF
TRBV24-1 | CATSDPAREVGPVNEQFF
TRBV7-9 | CASAATDTQYF
TRBV24-1 | CATSDSGQDTDTQYF
TRBV28 | CASSPLLGSPSTDTQYF
TRBV28 | CASSYSGNYGYTF
TRBV6-2/TRBV6-3 | CASSWRGRTSPDSYNEQFF
TRBV11-2 | CASSNGNQPQHF
TRBV20-1 | CSARDKSPYEQYF
TRBV6-2/TRBV6-3 | CASSYSTLYEQYF
TRBV12-3/TRBV12-4 | CASSPGGSGRWNEQFF
TRBV6-2/TRBV6-3 | CASSTGTAYEQYF
TRBV27 | CASSFTEYNEQFF
TRBV5-1 | CASSLDGQVASIEQFF
TRBV6-6 | CASSYSRTGELFF
TRBV6-5 | CASSPGAGVVNEQFF
TRBV2 | CASSETRNTGELFF
TRBV11-2 | CASSSLSGRGEQFF
TRBV20-1 | CSAYPKAGGAFDTEAFF
TRBV7-6 | CASSLVGALPYTDTQYF
TRBV6-1 | CASSRDRLDTQYF
TRBV20-1 | CSAREESGTSYNEQFF
TRBV11-2 | CASETGLAEYNEQFF
TRBV19 | CASSPRAGINTGELFF
TRBV19 | CASSIDRGQTYNEQFF
TRBV7-2 | CASSLGQGLTGANVLTF
TRBV29-1 | CSVVGSWDRGTDTQYF
TRBV4-2 | CASSQDQGQGATEAFF
TRBV7-2 | CASSFQDRDTQYF
TRBV5-1 | CASSSGQRNTEAFF
TRBV5-5 | CASSPSGTPGGQPQHF
TRBV7-9 | CASSYGLGAPSEKLFF